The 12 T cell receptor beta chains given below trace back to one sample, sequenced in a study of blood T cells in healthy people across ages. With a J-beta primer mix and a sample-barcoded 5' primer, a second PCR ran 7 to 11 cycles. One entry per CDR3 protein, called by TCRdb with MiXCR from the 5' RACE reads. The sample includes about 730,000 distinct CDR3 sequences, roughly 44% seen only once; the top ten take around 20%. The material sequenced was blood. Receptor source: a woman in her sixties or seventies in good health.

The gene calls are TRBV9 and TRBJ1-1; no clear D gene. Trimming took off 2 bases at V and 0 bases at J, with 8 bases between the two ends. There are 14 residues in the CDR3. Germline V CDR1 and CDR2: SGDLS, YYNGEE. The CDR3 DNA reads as TGTGCCAGCAGCGTGTCGGCAGTGAACACTGAAGCTTTCTTT. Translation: CASSVSAVNTEAFF.

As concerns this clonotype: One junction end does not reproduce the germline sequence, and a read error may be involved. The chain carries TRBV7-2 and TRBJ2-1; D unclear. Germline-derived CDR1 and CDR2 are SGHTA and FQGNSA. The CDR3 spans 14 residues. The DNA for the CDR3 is TGTGCCAGCACCTTACTGGTGGGTGGCAATGAGCAGTTCTTC. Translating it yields CASTLLVGGNEQFF.

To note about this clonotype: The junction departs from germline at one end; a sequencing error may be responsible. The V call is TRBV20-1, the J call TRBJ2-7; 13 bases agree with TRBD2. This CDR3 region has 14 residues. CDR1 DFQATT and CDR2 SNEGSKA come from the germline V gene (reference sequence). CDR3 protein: CSARGLAGGYGQYF. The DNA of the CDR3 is TGCAGTGCTAGAGGACTAGCGGGAGGTTACGGGCAGTACTTC.

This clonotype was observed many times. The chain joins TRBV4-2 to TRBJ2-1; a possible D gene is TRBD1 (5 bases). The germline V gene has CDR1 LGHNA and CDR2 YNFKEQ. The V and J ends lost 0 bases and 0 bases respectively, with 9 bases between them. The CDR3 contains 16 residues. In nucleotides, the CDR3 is TGTGCCAGCAGCCAAGATGGGGCTAGCTCCTACAATGAGCAGTTCTTC. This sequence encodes CASSQDGASSYNEQFF.

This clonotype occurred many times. In DNA, the CDR3 is TGTGCCAGCAGCTTGGGACAGACTTACTCTGGGGCCAACGTCCTGACTTTC. It specifies CASSLGQTYSGANVLTF. The J gene is TRBJ2-6, the V gene TRBV7-2, with 7 bases aligning to TRBD1. The CDR3 loop spans 17 amino acids. Trimming took 3 bases from V and 0 from J; bases not matched to a gene: 5. Looked up from germline, CDR1 is SGHTA and CDR2 is FQGNSA.

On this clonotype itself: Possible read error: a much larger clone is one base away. CDR3 residues: CASSQEAPVSTDTQYF. The CDR3 DNA is TGCGCCAGCAGCCAAGAGGCGCCTGTTAGCACAGATACGCAGTATTTT. V is TRBV4-3 and J is TRBJ2-3; D unresolved. Germline lookup yields CDR1 LGHNA and CDR2 YSLEER. The V gene lost 0 bases and the J gene lost 0 bases, with 10 bases spanning the gap. The CDR3 covers 16 residues.

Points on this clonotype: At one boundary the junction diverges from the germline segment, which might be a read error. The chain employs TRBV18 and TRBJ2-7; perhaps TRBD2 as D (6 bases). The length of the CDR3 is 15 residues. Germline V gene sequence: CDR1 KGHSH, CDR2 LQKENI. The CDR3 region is CASSPLAGTSYEQYF. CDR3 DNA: TGTGCTAGCTCACCGCTGGCGGGGACCTCCTACGAGCAGTACTTC. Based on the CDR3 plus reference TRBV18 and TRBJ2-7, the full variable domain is NAGVMQNPRHLVRRRGQEARLRCSPMKGHSHVYWYRQLPEEGLKFMVYLQKENIIDESGMPKERFSAEFPKEGPSILRIQQVVRGDSAAYFCASSPLAGTSYEQYFGPGTRLTVT.

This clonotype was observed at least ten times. CDR3 in DNA: TGTGCCAGCAGCCCCCTCTCCTACGAGCAGTACTTC. This encodes CASSPLSYEQYF. The chain employs TRBV7-2 and TRBJ2-7; D is uncertain. CDR1 and CDR2 (germline): SGHTA, FQGNSA. The CDR3 has 12 amino acids. V gave up 5 bases and J gave up 0 bases, with 5 bases separating them. The full variable domain, in which reference TRBV7-2 and TRBJ2-7 provide the parts outside the CDR3, is GAGVSQSPSNKVTEKGKDVELRCDPISGHTALYWYRQSLGQGLEFLIYFQGNSAPDKSGLPSDRFSAERTGGSVSTLTIQRTQQEDSAVYLCASSPLSYEQYFGPGTRLTVT.

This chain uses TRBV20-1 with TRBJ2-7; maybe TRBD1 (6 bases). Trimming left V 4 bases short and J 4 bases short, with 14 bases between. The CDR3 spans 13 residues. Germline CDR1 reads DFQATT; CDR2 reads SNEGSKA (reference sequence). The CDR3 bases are TGCAGTGCTACCTCAGGGGTCGGGTACGAGCAGTACTTC. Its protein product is CSATSGVGYEQYF.

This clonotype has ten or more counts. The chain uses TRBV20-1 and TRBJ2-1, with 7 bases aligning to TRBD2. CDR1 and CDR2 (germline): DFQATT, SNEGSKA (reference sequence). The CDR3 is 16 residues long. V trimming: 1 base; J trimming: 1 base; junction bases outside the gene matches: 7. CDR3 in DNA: TGCAGTGCTAGAGGTGGCGGGAGTCTATCCTACAATGAGCAGTTCTTC. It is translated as CSARGGGSLSYNEQFF.

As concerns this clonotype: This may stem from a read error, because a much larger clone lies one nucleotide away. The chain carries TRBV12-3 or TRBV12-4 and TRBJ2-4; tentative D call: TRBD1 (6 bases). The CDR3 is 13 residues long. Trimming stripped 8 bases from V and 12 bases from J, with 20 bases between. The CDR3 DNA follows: TGTGCCAGCTGGAATACAGGGAGTGGCACTCAGTACTTC. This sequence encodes CASWNTGSGTQYF.

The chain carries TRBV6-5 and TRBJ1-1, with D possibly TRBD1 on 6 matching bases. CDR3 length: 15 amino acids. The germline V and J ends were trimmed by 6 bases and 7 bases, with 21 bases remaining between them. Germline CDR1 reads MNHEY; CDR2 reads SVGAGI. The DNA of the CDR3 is TGTGCCAGCAGCCTACAGGGAATAGGTAAAGGTGAAGCTTTCTTT. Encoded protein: CASSLQGIGKGEAFF.